Below, 2 T cell receptor beta chains from the same sample are listed, as sequenced in a study of regulatory T cells in long-lasting Graves disease. In building TCR beta libraries, iRepertoire HTBI primers were used together with Arm-PCR of CDR3 regions. TCRdb analysed the multiplex PCR reads with MiXCR anew, one entry per CDR3 protein. The table has roughly 490,000 distinct CDR3 sequences, approximately 22% seen once. Time point given: persistent/refractory GD, antithyroid drugs over 5 years with positive TRAb. RNA isolated from PBMCs was used to make the TCR library. Sequencing used peripheral blood mononuclear cells (PBMCs), obtained when the disease was refractory, from a patient treated with antithyroid drugs. The receptors come from a female donor with Graves disease.

In its sample, this clonotype was seen many times. The chain employs TRBV28 and TRBJ2-1; 9 bases are a match to TRBD1. The V segment lost 6 bases and the J segment 0 bases; nucleotides outside the gene matches: 15. This CDR3 region has 19 residues. Per the germline V gene, CDR1 is MDHEN and CDR2 is SYDVKM. CDR3 sequence (DNA): TGTGCCAGCAGAGGACAGGGGTTCCATTTTAAGAGCTCCTACAATGAGCAGTTCTTC. It specifies CASRGQGFHFKSSYNEQFF.

In this sample, this clonotype turned up many times. This chain connects TRBV6-1 to TRBJ1-5, with TRBD1 as a possible D gene (5 bases). Germline CDR1 is MNHNS and CDR2 is SASEGT. The ends were cut back, 6 bases at V and 9 bases at J, with 12 bases in the middle. CDR3 length equals 12 residues. CDR3 nucleotide sequence: TGTGCCAGCAGAACAGGACTACTGCCCCAGCATTTT. Translated, it gives CASRTGLLPQHF.